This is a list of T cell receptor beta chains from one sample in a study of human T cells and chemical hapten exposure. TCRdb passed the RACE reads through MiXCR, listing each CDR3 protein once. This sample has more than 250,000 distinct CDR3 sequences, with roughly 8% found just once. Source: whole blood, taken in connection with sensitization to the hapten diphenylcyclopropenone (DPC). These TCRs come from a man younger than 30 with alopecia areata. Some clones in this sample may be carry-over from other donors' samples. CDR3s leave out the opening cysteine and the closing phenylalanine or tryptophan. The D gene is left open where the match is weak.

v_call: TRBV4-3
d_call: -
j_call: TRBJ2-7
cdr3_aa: ASSQTLTSYYEQY

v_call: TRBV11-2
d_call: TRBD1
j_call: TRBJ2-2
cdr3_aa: ASSLGQGTGELF

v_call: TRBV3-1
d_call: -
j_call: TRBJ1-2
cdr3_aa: ASSQGGGAGYT

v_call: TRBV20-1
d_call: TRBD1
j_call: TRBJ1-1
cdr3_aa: SARDGQGTEAF

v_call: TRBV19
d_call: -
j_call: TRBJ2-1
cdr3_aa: ASRRTELSSYNEQF

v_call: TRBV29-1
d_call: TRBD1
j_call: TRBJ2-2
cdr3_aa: SVARLTGIFTGELF

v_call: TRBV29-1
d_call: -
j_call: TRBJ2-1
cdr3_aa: SVDRSAYNEQF

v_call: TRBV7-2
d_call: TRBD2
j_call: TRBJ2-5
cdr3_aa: ASSPQTSGEVETQY

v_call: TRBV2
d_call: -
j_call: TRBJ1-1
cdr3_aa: ASLGVTEAF

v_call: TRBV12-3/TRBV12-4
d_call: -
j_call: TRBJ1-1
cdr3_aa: ASSLVGSGTTEAF

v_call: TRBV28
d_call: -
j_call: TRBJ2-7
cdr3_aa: ASSGAPFRDIYEQY

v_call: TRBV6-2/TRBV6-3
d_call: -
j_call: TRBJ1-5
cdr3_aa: ASSLSREGQPQH

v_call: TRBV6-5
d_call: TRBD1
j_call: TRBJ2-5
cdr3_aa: ASSIGTGPETQY

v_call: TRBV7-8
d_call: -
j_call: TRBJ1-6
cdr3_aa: ASSLGWGVNSPLH

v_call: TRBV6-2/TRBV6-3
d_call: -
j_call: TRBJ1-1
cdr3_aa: ASSYPQGPEAF

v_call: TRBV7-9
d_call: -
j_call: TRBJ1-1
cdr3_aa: ASSFQGLNTEAF

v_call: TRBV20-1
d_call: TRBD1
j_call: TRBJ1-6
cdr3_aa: SATVTRGLLKYNSPLH

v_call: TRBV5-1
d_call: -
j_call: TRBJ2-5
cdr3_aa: ASSLGQSLETQY

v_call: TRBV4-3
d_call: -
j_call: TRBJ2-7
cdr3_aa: ASSQSRDAAYEQY

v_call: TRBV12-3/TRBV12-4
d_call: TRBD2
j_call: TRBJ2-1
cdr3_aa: ASSAQGLANEQF

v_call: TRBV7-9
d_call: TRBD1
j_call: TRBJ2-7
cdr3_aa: ASSSGDSYEQY

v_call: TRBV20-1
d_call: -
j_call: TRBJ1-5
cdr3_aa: SASLGRASNQPQH

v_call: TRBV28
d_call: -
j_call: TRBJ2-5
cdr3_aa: ASRPTQETQY

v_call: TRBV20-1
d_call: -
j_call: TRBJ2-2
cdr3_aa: SANTNTGELF

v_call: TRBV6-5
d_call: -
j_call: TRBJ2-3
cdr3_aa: ASSMTDHRDTQY

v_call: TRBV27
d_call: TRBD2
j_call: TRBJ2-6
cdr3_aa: ASKTSGGPSGANVLT

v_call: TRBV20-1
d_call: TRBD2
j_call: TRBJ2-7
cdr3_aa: SAGVAGGPDEQY

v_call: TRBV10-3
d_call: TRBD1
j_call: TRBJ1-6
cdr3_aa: AINTGTGGDKTLH

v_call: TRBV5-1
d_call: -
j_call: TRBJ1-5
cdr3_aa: ASSLDGDSNQPQH

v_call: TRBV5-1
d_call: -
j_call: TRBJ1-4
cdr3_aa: ASSLAGGTNEKLF

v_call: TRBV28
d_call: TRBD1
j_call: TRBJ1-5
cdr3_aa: ASQGADQPQH

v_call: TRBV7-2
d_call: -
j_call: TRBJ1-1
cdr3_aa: ASSLVGVLNTEAF

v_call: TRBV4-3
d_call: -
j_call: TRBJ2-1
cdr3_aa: ASSQGHNEQF

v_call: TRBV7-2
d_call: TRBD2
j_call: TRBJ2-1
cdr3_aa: ASGYIGGGNEQF

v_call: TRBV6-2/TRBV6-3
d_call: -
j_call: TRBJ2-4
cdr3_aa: ASRPGFGKNIQY

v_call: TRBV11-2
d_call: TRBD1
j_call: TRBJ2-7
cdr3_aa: ASSSDRKREQY

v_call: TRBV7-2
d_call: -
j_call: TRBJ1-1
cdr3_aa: ASSFRTEAF

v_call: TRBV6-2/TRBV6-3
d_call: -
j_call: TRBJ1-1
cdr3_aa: ASRVSPTEAF

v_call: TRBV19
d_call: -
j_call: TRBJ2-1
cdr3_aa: ASSLVAGRSWNEQF

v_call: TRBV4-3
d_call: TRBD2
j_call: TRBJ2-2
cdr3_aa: ASSQDRLADANTGELF

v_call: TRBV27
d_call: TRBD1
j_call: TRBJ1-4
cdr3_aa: ASSPNTPGFGTGTEKLF

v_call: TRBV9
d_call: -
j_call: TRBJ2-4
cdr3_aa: ASSVGAGRQDQY

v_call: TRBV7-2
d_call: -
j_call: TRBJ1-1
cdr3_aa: ASSFGPPPNTEAF

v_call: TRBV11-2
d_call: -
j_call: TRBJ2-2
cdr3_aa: ASSLATGWNTGELF

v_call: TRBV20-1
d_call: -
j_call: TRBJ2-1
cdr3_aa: SATSYNEQF

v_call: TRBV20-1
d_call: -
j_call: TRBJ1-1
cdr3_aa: SARDPGMSTEAF

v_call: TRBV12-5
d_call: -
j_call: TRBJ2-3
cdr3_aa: ASGGGASQTDTQY

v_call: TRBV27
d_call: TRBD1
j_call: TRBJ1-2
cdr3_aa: ASSPGQGFLWDYGYT

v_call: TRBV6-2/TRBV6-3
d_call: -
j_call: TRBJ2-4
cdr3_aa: ASALSKNIQY

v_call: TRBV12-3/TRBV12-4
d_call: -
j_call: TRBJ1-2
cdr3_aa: ASTLGAAGYT

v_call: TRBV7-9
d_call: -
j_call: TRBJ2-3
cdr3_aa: ASSQGDLQTRTDTQY

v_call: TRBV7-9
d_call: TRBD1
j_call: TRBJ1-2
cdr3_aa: ASSLWDRDPYGYT

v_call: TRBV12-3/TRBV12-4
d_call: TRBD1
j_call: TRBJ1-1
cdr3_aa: ASSQRQGGNTEAF

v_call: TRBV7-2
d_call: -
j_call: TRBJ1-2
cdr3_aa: ASSLGSTGLNYGYT